This is a list of T cell receptor beta chains from one sample in a study of cytomegalovirus exposure and HLA in healthy donors. Assay used: immunoSEQ multiplex PCR; TCRdb lists only in-frame clones, some missing. The sample has 100,000 or so clones, 79% seen once; the top ten hold 2.5% to 3.5%. Sequencing used PBMCs. The receptors shown here come from a middle-aged woman in good health and CMV-seronegative. Each CDR3 is given with its conserved first and last residue. D genes are given only for firm matches. The size of a clone is reported for some rows only, either as once, few or many, or as a class for expanded clones.

v_call	cdr3_length	clone_size	j_call	d_call	cdr3_nt	cdr3_aa
TRBV2	14	.	TRBJ1-1	.	TGTGCCAGCAGTGAAGCACAGCTGAACACTGAAGCTTTCTTT	CASSEAQLNTEAFF
TRBV7-9	12	.	TRBJ1-2	.	TGTGCCAGCAGCTTAGTGCGGGCTGGCTACACCTTC	CASSLVRAGYTF
TRBV27	16	.	TRBJ2-7	TRBD2	TGTGCCAGCAGAGGTTTAGCGGGAGGGAGCTCCTACGAGCAGTACTTC	CASRGLAGGSSYEQYF
TRBV18	15	few	TRBJ1-1	.	TGTGCCAGCTCACCACAACGGACAGCGAACACTGAAGCTTTCTTT	CASSPQRTANTEAFF
TRBV28	12	.	TRBJ2-3	.	TGTGCCAGCAGTTCTAACACAGATACGCAGTATTTT	CASSSNTDTQYF
TRBV7-2	19	.	TRBJ2-3	TRBD2	TGTGCCAGCAGCGCGCGGGGCGATGGAAGCGGGAGGGGCACAGATACGCAGTATTTT	CASSARGDGSGRGTDTQYF
TRBV7-2	16	.	TRBJ1-3	TRBD1	TGTGCCAGCAGCTTAGCACAGGGGGCGCTTGGAAACACCATATATTTT	CASSLAQGALGNTIYF
TRBV15	15	once	TRBJ1-4	TRBD1	TGTGCCACCACCAGTCGGGACAGGGGAGATGAAAAACTGTTTTTT	CATTSRDRGDEKLFF
TRBV9	16	few	TRBJ2-7	.	TGTGCCAGCAGCCCAAAAGGGGGGGGAGATCTCTACGAGCAGTACTTC	CASSPKGGGDLYEQYF
TRBV4-2	16	.	TRBJ2-7	.	TGTGCCAGCAGCCAAGCTGATGGACAGTCGCACTACGAGCAGTACTTC	CASSQADGQSHYEQYF
TRBV11-2	19	.	TRBJ2-6	.	TGTGCCAGCAGCCCCGATTGGGGCGAGACCAAGACTGGGGCCAACGTCCTGACTTTC	CASSPDWGETKTGANVLTF
TRBV5-6	15	.	TRBJ2-3	.	TGTGCCAGCAGCGCATACAGAGCTACCACAGATACGCAGTATTTT	CASSAYRATTDTQYF
TRBV7-2	14	.	TRBJ2-5	TRBD2	TGTGCCAGCAGCTTATTAGCGGGGCGGCGGACCCAGTACTTC	CASSLLAGRRTQYF
TRBV21-1	16	.	TRBJ2-1	.	TGTGCCAGCAGCAAAGGTTCGGGGACTAGCGGCTCCAAGGAGGTCTTC	CASSKGSGTSGSKEVF
TRBV7-9	12	.	TRBJ2-7	.	TGTGCCAGCAGCTTAGTGAGCTACGAGCAGTACTTC	CASSLVSYEQYF
TRBV29-1	15	.	TRBJ2-5	TRBD2	TGCAGCGTTGGGTTTAGCGGGGGGGCTTTGGAGACCCAGTACTTC	CSVGFSGGALETQYF
TRBV28	11	few	TRBJ2-3	.	TGTGCCAGCAGTTCAACAGATACGCAGTATTTT	CASSSTDTQYF
TRBV19	12	.	TRBJ1-1	.	TGTGCCAGTACCTCGCGGAACACTGAAGCTTTCTTT	CASTSRNTEAFF
TRBV4-1	14	.	TRBJ1-1	TRBD1	TGCGCCAGCAGTCCGGGACAGGGGTTCACTGAAGCTTTCTTT	CASSPGQGFTEAFF
TRBV7-7	14	.	TRBJ2-5	.	TGTGCCAGCAGCGGGACACCGTCTCAAGAGACCCAGTACTTC	CASSGTPSQETQYF
TRBV7-2	14	.	TRBJ1-5	.	TGTGCCAGCAGCTTATTGGGGGGAAGTCAGCCCCAGCATTTT	CASSLLGGSQPQHF
TRBV28	14	.	TRBJ2-3	TRBD2	TGTGCCAGCAGTTTGGGGACTACCACAGATACGCAGTATTTT	CASSLGTTTDTQYF
TRBV10-3	14	.	TRBJ1-4	.	TGTGCCATCAGTGATCGGGAGGGTAATGAAAAACTGTTTTTT	CAISDREGNEKLFF
TRBV2	13	few	TRBJ2-1	.	TGTGCCAGCAGTTTCGGACTCCGCAATGAGCAGTTCTTC	CASSFGLRNEQFF
TRBV4-3	16	once	TRBJ2-7	TRBD1	TGCGCCAGCAGCCTCCTATCCGGGACAGCATCCTACGAGCAGTACTTC	CASSLLSGTASYEQYF
TRBV5-6	18	once	TRBJ2-3	.	TGTGCCAGCAGCCAGCAAACCGGGTGGAGGGGCAGGACAGATACGCAGTATTTT	CASSQQTGWRGRTDTQYF
TRBV19	15	.	TRBJ2-1	.	TGTGCCAGTAGTATCCGTACAGGCTCCTACAATGAGCAGTTCTTC	CASSIRTGSYNEQFF
TRBV4-1	17	.	TRBJ1-5	.	TGCGCCAGCAGCCAAGACCTCGCAGGGGCTCTCTATCGGCCCCAGCATTTT	CASSQDLAGALYRPQHF
TRBV4-3	16	.	TRBJ1-6	.	TGCGCCAGCAGTCAAGAAACGAACGGGGAAGATTCACCCCTCCACTTT	CASSQETNGEDSPLHF
TRBV9	14	.	TRBJ1-1	TRBD1	TGTGCCAGCAGCTCGGGACAGGGAAACACTGAAGCTTTCTTT	CASSSGQGNTEAFF
TRBV7-2	15	.	TRBJ2-1	.	TGTGCCAGCAGCTTAGCCCGGCGGTCCTACAATGAGCAGTTCTTC	CASSLARRSYNEQFF
TRBV15	15	.	TRBJ1-1	.	TGTGCCACCAGCCGGGACACCGGTGAGAACACTGAAGCTTTCTTT	CATSRDTGENTEAFF
TRBV5-1	13	.	TRBJ1-1	.	TGCGCCAGCAGCTTGGCGGCAGGGACTGAAGCTTTCTTT	CASSLAAGTEAFF
TRBV19	13	.	TRBJ2-3	TRBD2	TGTGCCAGTAGTATTACGGGGGGAGATACGCAGTATTTT	CASSITGGDTQYF
TRBV28	9	.	TRBJ1-1	.	TGTGCCAGCGGCCTTGAAGCTTTCTTT	CASGLEAFF
TRBV7-9	16	.	TRBJ2-3	.	TGTGCCAGCAGCTTATTGGGGGGGCTAGGCACAGATACGCAGTATTTT	CASSLLGGLGTDTQYF
TRBV28	15	.	TRBJ2-3	TRBD2	TGTGCCAGCAGGACTAGCGGGAGGCACCGAGATACGCAGTATTTT	CASRTSGRHRDTQYF
TRBV28	14	.	TRBJ1-2	TRBD1	TGTGCCAGCAGTCCAGGGACAGATAACTATGGCTACACCTTC	CASSPGTDNYGYTF
TRBV7-2	14	.	TRBJ2-4	.	TGTGCCAGCAGCTTAGCACAGGGTGGGGACATTCAGTACTTC	CASSLAQGGDIQYF
TRBV7-6	16	.	TRBJ2-1	TRBD1	TGTGCCAGCAGCTTACCTCAGGGGGACGGCTACAGTGAGCAGTTCTTC	CASSLPQGDGYSEQFF
TRBV4-2	13	.	TRBJ2-1	.	TGTGCCAGCAGCCAAGGGGCAGACAATGAGCAGTTCTTC	CASSQGADNEQFF
TRBV27	15	.	TRBJ2-7	TRBD1	TGTGCCAGCAGTTTACAGGGACAGGGGTGGTACGAGCAGTACTTC	CASSLQGQGWYEQYF
TRBV4-2	14	.	TRBJ1-1	TRBD1	TGTGCCAGCAGCCGGGGACAGGGGAACACTGAAGCTTTCTTT	CASSRGQGNTEAFF
TRBV10-3	17	.	TRBJ2-7	.	TGTGCCATCAGTGAGTCGAGGGGGTCAGTTAGCTCCTACGAGCAGTACTTC	CAISESRGSVSSYEQYF
TRBV27	14	.	TRBJ1-2	TRBD1	TGTGCCAGCAGCCCCGCAGGGGGGAGGCGTGGCTACACCTTC	CASSPAGGRRGYTF